This passage covers 5 T cell receptor beta chains from one sample sequenced in a study of shared clonotypes between healthy human individuals. Sequencing used immunoSEQ multiplex PCR; TCRdb keeps in-frame clones, though not all of them. The sample holds roughly 220,000 clones, 65% seen once. Material: memory CD4+ T cells sorted from blood. Described subset: CD45RA-negative fraction. These receptors were obtained from a man in his thirties or forties in good health.

This clone was observed a few times. This rearrangement joins TRBV7-2 to TRBJ2-7, with D hard to call. The V end lost 4 bases, the J end lost 2 bases, and 12 bases lay between the germline ends. The CDR3 is made up of 14 amino acids. CDR1 and CDR2 from the germline V gene are SGHTA and FQGNSA. The CDR3 region has the DNA TGTGCCAGCAGCTGGGATAGATTTCCCTACGAGCAGTACTTC. Translated, it gives CASSWDRFPYEQYF. The full variable domain, with the rest looked up from reference TRBV7-2 and TRBJ2-7, is GAGVSQSPSNKVTEKGKDVELRCDPISGHTALYWYRQSLGQGLEFLIYFQGNSAPDKSGLPSDRFSAERTGGSVSTLTIQRTQQEDSAVYLCASSWDRFPYEQYFGPGTRLTVT.

The CDR3 bases are TGCAGCGTTCAGCTAAGGAGGACTGAAGCTTTCTTT. It translates to CSVQLRRTEAFF. J is TRBJ1-1 and V is TRBV29-1; D not resolved. CDR1 and CDR2 (germline): SQVTM, ANQGSEA. CDR3 size: 12 residues. V was clipped by 5 bases and J by 5 bases, with 12 bases between them.

CDR3 sequence: CASSSSDSHEQFF. As DNA, the CDR3 is TGTGCCAGCAGCTCTTCGGACAGCCATGAGCAGTTCTTC. The chain combines TRBV11-2 with TRBJ2-1; D may be TRBD1 (6 bases). The V end was cut by 4 bases, the J end by 8 bases, with 12 bases between. Germline CDR1 and CDR2: SGHAT and FQNNGV. The length of the CDR3 is 13 residues.

The gene calls are TRBV7-8 and TRBJ2-7, with 12 positions matching TRBD2. CDR3 length: 20 residues. Germline V lookup: CDR1 SGHVS, CDR2 FQNEAQ. V lost 5 bases to trimming and J lost 3 bases; unmatched junction nucleotides: 20. Written as DNA, the CDR3 is TGTGCCAGCAGCGAACCAGGGGAACTTAGACTAGCGGGAGACTACTACGAGCAGTACTTC. This translates into CASSEPGELRLAGDYYEQYF.

This chain connects TRBV7-2 to TRBJ2-7; D gene ambiguous. CDR1 is SGHTA, CDR2 FQGNSA, per germline. The CDR3 spans 13 residues. V was pared by 5 bases and J by 3 bases, with 11 bases between. The CDR3 region is CASSRSDIYEQYF. The DNA of the CDR3 is TGTGCCAGCAGCAGATCAGACATCTACGAGCAGTACTTC. The whole variable domain, filled in from reference TRBV7-2 and TRBJ2-7, reads GAGVSQSPSNKVTEKGKDVELRCDPISGHTALYWYRQSLGQGLEFLIYFQGNSAPDKSGLPSDRFSAERTGGSVSTLTIQRTQQEDSAVYLCASSRSDIYEQYFGPGTRLTVT.